This T cell receptor beta chain stems from a study of tumor-infiltrating lymphocytes in primary liver carcinoma. A word on this clonotype: The junction departs from the called germline gene at one end, perhaps through a read error.

The CDR3 loop spans 17 amino acids. The germline V gene encodes CDR1 SGHNT and CDR2 YYREEE (reference sequence). Reverse transcription of 500 to 650 ng total RNA with a constant-region primer produced TCR beta cDNA. Slightly modified ARM-PCR, run as three nested multiplex PCR rounds, produced the TCR beta libraries. Two initial PCR rounds of roughly 10 cycles each paired TRBV1-TRBV30 forward primers with a C-beta reverse primer. Each CDR3 protein gets one entry after TCRdb re-called the multiplex PCR reads with MiXCR. The sample consists of approximately 110,000 distinct CDR3 sequences, 50% to 70% of them appearing once. Unsorted bulk tissue (roughly 19-31 mg) underwent RNA and DNA co-extraction. Collection of samples drew on five separate regions of each tumor.

The receptor was derived from a woman aged 55 to 70 with primary liver carcinoma and hepatitis B virus infection. This chain uses TRBV5-4 with TRBJ2-5, with 13 bases aligning to TRBD2. Sequencing was done on a sample of liver tumor tissue from sampling region 1. Subset meaning: tumor region T1, superior pole. The CDR3 loop is CVSSLTRTSGSIETRYF. The CDR3 DNA reads TGTGTCAGCAGCTTGACAAGGACTAGCGGGAGCATCGAGACCCGGTACTTC.